The sequence of this TCR beta chain was determined in a study of cytotoxic CD8 clonotypes in ibrutinib-treated CLL. Overall study context: Patient counts were around 11 relapsed/refractory, under 16 treatment-naive and roughly 18 IGHV unmutated. Overall study findings and caveats: Clonality correlated strongly with circulating CD8+ T cells and exceeded age-matched healthy donors at baseline. Having risen at ibrutinib response, clonality had fallen back toward baseline by progression.

TCRdb keeps only in-frame clones here, not all; method: immunoSEQ multiplex PCR. The sample lists tens of thousands of clones; 80% were seen once. V shed 1 base and J shed 2 bases, with 9 bases lying between them. The CDR3 has 15 residues. Germline V gene data show CDR1 as MGHRA and CDR2 as YSYEKL. On this clone itself: Its antigen is unknown.

The rearrangement joins TRBV4-1 to TRBJ1-5; D gene unclear. This sequence was found in a human donor with chronic lymphocytic leukemia. The material was PBMCs, obtained at disease progression, from a patient treated with ibrutinib. The CDR3 DNA is TGCGCCAGCAGCCAAGGGGAGGCACGCAATCAGCCCCAGCATTTT. Amino acids: CASSQGEARNQPQHF.